The entry that follows covers one T cell receptor beta chain sequence. It was 5'RACE with constant-segment primers that produced the TCR alpha and TCR beta cDNA libraries, which carried sample barcodes and UMIs. A single record per CDR3 protein comes from TCRdb applying MiXCR to the 5' RACE reads. The sample lists approximately 440,000 distinct CDR3 sequences; 20% were seen once. CDR3 length: 16 residues. Germline assignment: CDR1 SGHDT and CDR2 YYEEEE. Between the trimmed V and J ends, which lost 3 bases and 4 bases, there was a span of 19 bases. The source of the sample is a study of T-cell memory formation after mild COVID-19.

The TCR was taken from an adult woman who had mild COVID-19 (a few samples of this study predate the infection). Cell type and time point are not known. The chain links TRBV5-6 to TRBJ1-2; maybe TRBD1 (6 bases). Sequencing was done on a sample of PBMCs or a T cell subset sorted from them (not recorded which). The CDR3 nucleotides read TGTGCCAGCAGCTCGGGGGGCCGACAGGCGGGCTATGGCTACACCTTC. Translation gives CASSSGGRQAGYGYTF.